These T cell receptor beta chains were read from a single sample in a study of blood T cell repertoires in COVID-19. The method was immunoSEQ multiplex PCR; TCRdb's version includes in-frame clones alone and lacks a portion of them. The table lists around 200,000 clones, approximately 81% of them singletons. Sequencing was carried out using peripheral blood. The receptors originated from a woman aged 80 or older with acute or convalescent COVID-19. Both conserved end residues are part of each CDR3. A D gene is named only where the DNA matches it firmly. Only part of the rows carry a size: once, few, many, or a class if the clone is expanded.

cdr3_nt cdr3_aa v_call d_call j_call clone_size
TGCGCCAGCAGCCAATTTGTAGCAACTAATGAAAAACTGTTTTTT CASSQFVATNEKLFF TRBV4-3 . TRBJ1-4 few
TGTGCCAGCAGCCAAGCAATAGCAGATACGCAGTATTTT CASSQAIADTQYF TRBV3-1/TRBV3-2 . TRBJ2-3 .
TGTGCCAGCAGCCAAAGCGGGAGAACCTACAATGAGCAGTTCTTC CASSQSGRTYNEQFF TRBV9 TRBD2 TRBJ2-1 .
TGTGCCAGCAGCACCGACAGTGACACGCAGTATTTT CASSTDSDTQYF TRBV5-4 . TRBJ2-3 .
TGTGCCAGTAGTACCCTTAGCGGGGCCCCGGGGAATGAGCAGTTCTTC CASSTLSGAPGNEQFF TRBV19 TRBD2 TRBJ2-1 once
TGTGCCAGCAGCCCTATAGACAGCTTGGGAAACACCATATATTTT CASSPIDSLGNTIYF TRBV9 . TRBJ1-3 once
TGTGCCAGCAGCGTAGATCCGGGACAGGGGACCCACGAGCAGTACTTC CASSVDPGQGTHEQYF TRBV9 TRBD1 TRBJ2-7 .
TGTGCCAGCAGCGAGGGACAGCCTATCTCCTACGAGCAGTACTTC CASSEGQPISYEQYF TRBV13 TRBD1 TRBJ2-7 .
TGTGCCAGCAGCCCAGACACTCCTCTAGCGGGGGACCAAGAGACCCAGTACTTC CASSPDTPLAGDQETQYF TRBV7-2 TRBD2 TRBJ2-5 .
TGTGCCAGCAGTGAAGCGGGAGACAGGGCTGTATTT CASSEAGDRAVF TRBV6-1 TRBD1 TRBJ1-1 .
TGTGCCAGCAGCTTAGCCCGGACAGGGGATAGTCATGAGCAGTTCTTC CASSLARTGDSHEQFF TRBV7-9 TRBD1 TRBJ2-1 many
TGTGCCAGCCTCAGGACAGAAAATGAAAAACTGTTTTTT CASLRTENEKLFF TRBV28 . TRBJ1-4 few
TGTGCCAGCAGTTACGCTGGGACAGGGGGAGAGACCCAGTACTTC CASSYAGTGGETQYF TRBV6-2/TRBV6-3 TRBD1 TRBJ2-5 .
TGTGCCAGCAGTGAACAGGGCAGGCCGTTAGACACAGATACGCAGTATTTT CASSEQGRPLDTDTQYF TRBV2 . TRBJ2-3 .
TGTGCCAGCAGCTTAGACCAGGGGCGGACAGATACGCAGTATTTT CASSLDQGRTDTQYF TRBV11-2 . TRBJ2-3 few
TGCAGTGCTAGTCCGACAGGGGAGCAGGGTCGCGAGACCCAGTACTTC CSASPTGEQGRETQYF TRBV20-1 TRBD1 TRBJ2-5 .
TGTGCCAGCATCCGGGACAGAACTAATGAAAAACTGTTTTTT CASIRDRTNEKLFF TRBV2 TRBD1 TRBJ1-4 .
TGTGCCAGCAGCTTCCGCCGGGGGGAATCACCCCTCCACTTT CASSFRRGESPLHF TRBV11-3 . TRBJ1-6 .
TGCAGCGTTGACCACCTCTCGACTAGCGGGGGGCCACGGGAGCAGTTCTTC CSVDHLSTSGGPREQFF TRBV29-1 TRBD2 TRBJ2-1 .
TGTGCCAGCAGCCTTGAAGGGGGTGCATACAATGAGCAGTTCTTC CASSLEGGAYNEQFF TRBV5-5 . TRBJ2-1 .
TGTGCCAGCAGTGAGTCCGGGACAGGGTCCTACAATGAGCAGTTCTTC CASSESGTGSYNEQFF TRBV25-1 TRBD1 TRBJ2-1 few
TGCGCCAGCAGCTTGGTTCCTAGCGGCCAAGAGACCCAGTACTTC CASSLVPSGQETQYF TRBV5-1 TRBD2 TRBJ2-5 once
TGTGCCTGGAGTGAAAACGAAGGGGGCACTAATGAAAAACTGTTTTTT CAWSENEGGTNEKLFF TRBV30 TRBD1 TRBJ1-4 .
TGTGCCAGCAGACTAGCGGGAGTAGAGACCCAGTACTTC CASRLAGVETQYF TRBV6-5 TRBD2 TRBJ2-5 .
TGTGCCAGCAGAACAGGGTTTTCGGAAAAACTGTTTTTT CASRTGFSEKLFF TRBV6-5 . TRBJ1-4 few
TGTGCCAGTAGTGGCAGGAAAGGTGAAAAACTGTTTTTT CASSGRKGEKLFF TRBV19 . TRBJ1-4 .
TGTGCCAGCAGCCGACAGGGGGCGAGTCAGCCCCAGCATTTT CASSRQGASQPQHF TRBV28 TRBD1 TRBJ1-5 .
TGTGCCAGCAGCCAACATGAGAACACTGAAGCTTTCTTT CASSQHENTEAFF TRBV9 . TRBJ1-1 .
TGTGCCAGCAGGAGAACAGGGGACCGCTACGAGCAGTACTTC CASRRTGDRYEQYF TRBV7-9 TRBD1 TRBJ2-7 .
TGTGCCAGTAGTATACTGGACAACCAGCCCCAGCATTTT CASSILDNQPQHF TRBV19 . TRBJ1-5 once
TGTGCCAGCAGTGAAGTGAAGGGGTTGGATCAGCCCCAGCATTTT CASSEVKGLDQPQHF TRBV6-1 . TRBJ1-5 once